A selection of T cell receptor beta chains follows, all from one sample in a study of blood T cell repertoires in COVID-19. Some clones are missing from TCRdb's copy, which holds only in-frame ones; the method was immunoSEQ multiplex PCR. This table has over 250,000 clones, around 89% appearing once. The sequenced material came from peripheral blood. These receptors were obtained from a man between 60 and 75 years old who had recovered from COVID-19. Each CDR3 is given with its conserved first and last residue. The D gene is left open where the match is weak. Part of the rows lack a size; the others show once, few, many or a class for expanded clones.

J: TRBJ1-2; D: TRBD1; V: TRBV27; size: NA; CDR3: CASSPSGTGGHGYTF; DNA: TGTGCCAGCAGTCCTTCCGGGACAGGGGGCCATGGCTACACCTTC
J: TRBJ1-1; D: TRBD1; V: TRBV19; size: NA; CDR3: CATQGTGGFMNTEAFF; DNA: TGTGCCACCCAAGGGACAGGCGGCTTTATGAACACTGAAGCTTTCTTT
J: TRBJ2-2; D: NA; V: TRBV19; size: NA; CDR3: CASSDGRVTGELFF; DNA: TGTGCCAGTAGTGACGGCAGGGTCACCGGGGAGCTGTTTTTT
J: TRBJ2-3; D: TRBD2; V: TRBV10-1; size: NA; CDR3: CASSESISGGRGDTQYF; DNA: TGCGCCAGCAGTGAGTCGATAAGCGGGGGGCGCGGAGATACGCAGTATTTT
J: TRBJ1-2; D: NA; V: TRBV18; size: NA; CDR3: CASSLEQGAGYTF; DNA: TGTGCCAGCTCACTCGAACAGGGCGCTGGCTACACCTTC
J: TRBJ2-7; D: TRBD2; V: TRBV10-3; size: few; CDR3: CAISDWLAGSTYEQYF; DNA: TGTGCCATCAGCGACTGGCTAGCGGGGAGCACCTACGAGCAGTACTTC
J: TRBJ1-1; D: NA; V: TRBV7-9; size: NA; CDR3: CASSLEGVMNTEAFF; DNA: TGTGCCAGCAGCTTAGAGGGGGTCATGAACACTGAAGCTTTCTTT
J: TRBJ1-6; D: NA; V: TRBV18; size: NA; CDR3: CASSSKQGSSPLHF; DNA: TGTGCCAGCTCCTCCAAACAGGGTTCGTCACCCCTCCACTTT
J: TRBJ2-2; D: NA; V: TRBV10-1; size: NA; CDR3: CASRSAAGTGELFF; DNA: TGCGCCAGCAGATCTGCTGCGGGCACCGGGGAGCTGTTTTTT
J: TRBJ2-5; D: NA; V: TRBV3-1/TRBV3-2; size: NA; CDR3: CASSQGRVETQYF; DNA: TGTGCCAGCAGCCAAGGTCGTGTGGAGACCCAGTACTTC
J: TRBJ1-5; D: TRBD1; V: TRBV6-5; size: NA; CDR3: CASSPDRGNQPQHF; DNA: TGTGCCAGCAGTCCAGACAGGGGCAATCAGCCCCAGCATTTT
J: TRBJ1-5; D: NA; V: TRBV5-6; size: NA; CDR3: CASSLAGEEPQHF; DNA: TGTGCCAGCAGCTTGGCAGGGGAAGAGCCCCAGCATTTT
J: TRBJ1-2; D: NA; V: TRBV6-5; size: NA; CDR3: CASSRKAGAEFAYTF; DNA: TGTGCCAGCAGCCGTAAAGCGGGGGCGGAGTTCGCCTACACCTTC
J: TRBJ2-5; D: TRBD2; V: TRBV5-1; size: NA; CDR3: CASSQVSGGETQYF; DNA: TGCGCCAGCAGCCAGGTTAGCGGGGGAGAGACCCAGTACTTC
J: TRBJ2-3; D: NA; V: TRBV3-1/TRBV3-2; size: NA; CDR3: CASSPPGNTQYF; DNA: TGTGCCAGCAGCCCCCCGGGTAATACGCAGTATTTT
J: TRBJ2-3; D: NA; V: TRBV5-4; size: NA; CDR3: CASSIKQHTDTQYF; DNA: TGTGCCAGCAGCATAAAACAGCACACAGATACGCAGTATTTT
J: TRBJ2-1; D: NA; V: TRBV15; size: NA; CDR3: CATSRADDYRVEVEQFF; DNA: TGTGCCACCAGCAGAGCCGACGATTACAGGGTCGAAGTTGAGCAGTTCTTC
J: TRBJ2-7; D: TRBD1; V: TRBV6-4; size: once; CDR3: CASRSTGEKVEQYF; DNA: TGTGCCAGCAGATCGACAGGGGAGAAGGTCGAGCAGTACTTC
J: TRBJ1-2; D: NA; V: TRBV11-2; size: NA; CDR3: CASSPYRDGYTF; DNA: TGTGCCAGCAGCCCTTACAGGGACGGCTACACCTTC
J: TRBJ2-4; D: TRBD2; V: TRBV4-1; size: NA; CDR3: CASSQDAGLAQLAKNIQYF; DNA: TGCGCCAGCAGCCAAGATGCGGGACTAGCTCAGCTTGCCAAAAACATTCAGTACTTC
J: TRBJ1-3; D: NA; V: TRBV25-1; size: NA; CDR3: CASSEGSSSGNTIYF; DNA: TGTGCCAGCAGTGAGGGCTCCAGCTCTGGAAACACCATATATTTT
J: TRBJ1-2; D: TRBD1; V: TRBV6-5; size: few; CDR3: CASTRDRGLGGYTF; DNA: TGTGCCAGCACCCGGGACAGGGGGCTGGGTGGCTACACCTTC
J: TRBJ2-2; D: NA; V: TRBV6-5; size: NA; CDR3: CASSYERTGELFF; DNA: TGTGCCAGCAGTTACGAACGGACCGGGGAGCTGTTTTTT
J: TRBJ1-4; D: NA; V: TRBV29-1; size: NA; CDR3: CSVRSSGTNEKLFF; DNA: TGCAGCGTTCGATCGTCCGGGACTAATGAAAAACTGTTTTTT
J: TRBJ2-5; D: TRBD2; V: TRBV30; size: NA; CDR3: CAWRGTSEETQYF; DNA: TGTGCCTGGAGAGGGACTAGCGAAGAGACCCAGTACTTC
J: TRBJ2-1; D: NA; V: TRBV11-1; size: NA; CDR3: CASSQGGSSYNEQFF; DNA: TGTGCCAGCAGCCAAGGTGGGAGCTCCTACAATGAGCAGTTCTTC
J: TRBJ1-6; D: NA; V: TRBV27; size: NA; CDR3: CASGWSSYNSPLHF; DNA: TGTGCCAGCGGGTGGAGCTCCTATAATTCACCCCTCCACTTT
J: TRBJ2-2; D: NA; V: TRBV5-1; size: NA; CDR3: CASSVKGGYTGELFF; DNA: TGCGCCAGCAGCGTAAAGGGGGGGTACACCGGGGAGCTGTTTTTT
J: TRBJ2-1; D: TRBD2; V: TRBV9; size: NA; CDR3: CASSVGTSGIYNEQFF; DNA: TGTGCCAGCAGCGTAGGGACTAGCGGAATTTACAATGAGCAGTTCTTC
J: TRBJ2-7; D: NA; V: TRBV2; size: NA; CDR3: CASRYLVAAYEQYF; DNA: TGTGCCAGCAGATACCTTGTAGCAGCCTACGAGCAGTACTTC
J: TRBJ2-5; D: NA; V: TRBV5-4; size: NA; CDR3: CASSLEAQETQYF; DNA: TGTGCCAGCAGCTTAGAGGCCCAAGAGACCCAGTACTTC
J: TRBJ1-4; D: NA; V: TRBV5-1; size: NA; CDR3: CASKPTGGAEEKLFF; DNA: TGCGCCAGCAAACCAACCGGGGGGGCGGAGGAAAAACTGTTTTTT
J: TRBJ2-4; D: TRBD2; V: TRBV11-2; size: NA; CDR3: CASSRGEGLAGPKNIQYF; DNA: TGTGCCAGCAGCCGAGGTGAAGGACTAGCGGGGCCCAAAAACATTCAGTACTTC
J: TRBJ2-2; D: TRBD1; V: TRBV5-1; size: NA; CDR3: CASSPRQGSAGELFF; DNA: TGCGCCAGCAGCCCAAGACAGGGGTCCGCCGGGGAGCTGTTTTTT
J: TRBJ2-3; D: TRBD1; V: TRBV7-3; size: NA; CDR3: CASSSHRGRTDTQYF; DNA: TGTGCCAGCAGCTCTCACAGGGGGCGTACAGATACGCAGTATTTT
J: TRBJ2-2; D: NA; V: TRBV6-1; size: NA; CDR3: CASSELGDTGELFF; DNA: TGTGCCAGCAGTGAACTAGGGGACACCGGGGAGCTGTTTTTT
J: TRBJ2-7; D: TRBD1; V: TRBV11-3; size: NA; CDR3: CASSSPDRGIYEQYF; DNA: TGTGCCAGCAGCTCCCCTGACAGGGGTATCTACGAGCAGTACTTC
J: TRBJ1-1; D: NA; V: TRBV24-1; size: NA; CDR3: CATSGGHEVTEAFF; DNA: TGTGCCACCAGTGGGGGACATGAGGTTACTGAAGCTTTCTTT
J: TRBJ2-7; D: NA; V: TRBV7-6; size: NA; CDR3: CASSLGTDTYEQYF; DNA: TGTGCCAGCAGCTTAGGGACAGACACCTACGAGCAGTACTTC
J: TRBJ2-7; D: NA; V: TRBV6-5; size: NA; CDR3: CAIGTRGYEQYF; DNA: TGTGCCATTGGGACAAGGGGCTACGAGCAGTACTTC
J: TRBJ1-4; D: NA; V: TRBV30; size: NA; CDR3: CAWSVLDSQREKLFF; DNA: TGTGCCTGGAGTGTTCTTGACAGTCAAAGGGAAAAACTGTTTTTT
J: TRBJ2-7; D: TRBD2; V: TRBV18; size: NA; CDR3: CASSPQGGTSSYEQYF; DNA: TGTGCCAGCTCACCACAGGGAGGGACGTCCTCCTACGAGCAGTACTTC
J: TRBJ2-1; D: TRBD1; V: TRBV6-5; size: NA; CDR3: CASRRDRGLNEQFF; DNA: TGTGCCAGCAGAAGGGACAGGGGGTTAAATGAGCAGTTCTTC
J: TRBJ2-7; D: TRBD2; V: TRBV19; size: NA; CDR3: CASSSGTSGFRSYEQYF; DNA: TGTGCCAGTAGCTCCGGGACTAGCGGGTTTCGTTCCTACGAGCAGTACTTC
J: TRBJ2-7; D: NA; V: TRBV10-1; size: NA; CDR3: CASSESWGQGYEQYF; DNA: TGCGCCAGCAGTGAGTCCTGGGGGCAGGGCTACGAGCAGTACTTC
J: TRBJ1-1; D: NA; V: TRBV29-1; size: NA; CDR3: CSVVVSGALNTEAFF; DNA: TGCAGCGTTGTAGTTTCCGGAGCCTTGAACACTGAAGCTTTCTTT
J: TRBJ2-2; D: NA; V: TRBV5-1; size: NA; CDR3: CASSLEVRQVTGTGELFF; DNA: TGCGCCAGCAGCTTGGAGGTCCGACAGGTCACGGGGACCGGGGAGCTGTTTTTT
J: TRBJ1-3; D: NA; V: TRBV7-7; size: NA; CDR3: CASSLAPSGNTIYF; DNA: TGTGCTAGCAGCTTGGCCCCCAGTGGAAACACCATATATTTT
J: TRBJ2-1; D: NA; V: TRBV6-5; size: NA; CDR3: CASSQPGRYGDEQFF; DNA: TGTGCCAGCAGTCAACCGGGGAGGTATGGCGATGAGCAGTTCTTC
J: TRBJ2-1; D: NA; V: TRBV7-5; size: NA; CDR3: CARSLGVQGQLLYNEQFF; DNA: TGTGCCAGAAGCTTAGGAGTGCAAGGACAGCTGCTCTACAATGAGCAGTTCTTC
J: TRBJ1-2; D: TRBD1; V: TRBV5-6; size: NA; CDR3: CASSPRGQGMRGYTF; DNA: TGTGCCAGCAGCCCAAGGGGACAGGGGATGAGGGGCTACACCTTC
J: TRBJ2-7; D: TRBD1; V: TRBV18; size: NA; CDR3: CASSPAGTGNSEQYF; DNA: TGTGCCAGCTCACCAGCCGGGACAGGGAACTCCGAGCAGTACTTC